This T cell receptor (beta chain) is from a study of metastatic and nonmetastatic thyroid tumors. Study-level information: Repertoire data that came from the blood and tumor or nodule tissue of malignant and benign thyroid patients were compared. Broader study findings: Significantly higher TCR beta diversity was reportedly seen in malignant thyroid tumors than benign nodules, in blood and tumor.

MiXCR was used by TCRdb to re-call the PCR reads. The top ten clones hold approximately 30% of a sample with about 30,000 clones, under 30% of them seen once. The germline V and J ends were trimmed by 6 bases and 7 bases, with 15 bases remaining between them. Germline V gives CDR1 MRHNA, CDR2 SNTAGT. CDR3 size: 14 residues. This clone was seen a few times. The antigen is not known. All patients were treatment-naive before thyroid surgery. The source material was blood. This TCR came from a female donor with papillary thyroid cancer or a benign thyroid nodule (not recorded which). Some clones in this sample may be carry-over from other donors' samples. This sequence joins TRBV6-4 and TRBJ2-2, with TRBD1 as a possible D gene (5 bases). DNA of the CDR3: TGTGCCAGCAGCAGGGAAGGAGAGGTCGGGGAGCTGTTTTTT. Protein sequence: CASSREGEVGELFF.